This T cell receptor beta chain was sequenced for a study of shared clonotypes between healthy human individuals. The CDR3 runs 11 residues. The V and J ends lost 1 base and 8 bases respectively, with 4 bases between them. Germline assignment: CDR1 SGHRS and CDR2 YFSETQ. This clone was detected once. Its specificity is not known. This CDR3 is also generated by other DNA sequences in the sample. Study-wide results and caveats: Represented genetic and exposure-history diversity was restricted by having few donors. Among a handful of donors, roughly 5% of naive CD4 clonotypes were found in common. Larger estimated richness was generally seen in naive subsets than in memory subsets.

Some clones are missing from TCRdb's copy, which holds only in-frame ones; the method was immunoSEQ multiplex PCR. The repertoire holds about 1,500,000 clones, with approximately 96% as singletons. Donors were healthy HIV-negative adults without recently reported acute infections or vaccinations. The sequence was obtained from a man under 40 in good health. The chain recombines TRBV5-1 with TRBJ2-1; D remains unclear. The sample was naive CD4+ T cells sorted from blood. Stated subset: CD45RA+ positively selected. In DNA form, the CDR3 reads TGCGCCAGCAGCTTGTTAGATGAGCAGTTCTTC. Its translation is CASSLLDEQFF.